This TCR beta chain is from a study of monozygotic twins with inflammatory bowel disease. General study points: Limited statistical power may explain no repertoire similarity difference between concordant and discordant twins. For IBD patients, clonotypes shared with others were fewer than for healthy twins, especially with disease activity. Variability in patient repertoires may have come partly from differing immunosuppressive treatments.

Donors each gave around 2.6 ml of blood. The CDR3 extends over 15 amino acids. TCRdb re-called the 5' RACE reads and gives one entry per CDR3 protein, without DNA. This table lists over 150,000 distinct CDR3 sequences. With respect to this clonotype: Its antigen remains unidentified.

The chain is built from TRBV12-3 or TRBV12-4 and TRBJ2-7; the TCRdb call, TRBD2, lacks DNA for checking. This TCR derives from a human donor with ulcerative colitis or Crohn's disease, or a healthy co-twin of an affected twin (not recorded which). Sequencing was done on a sample of blood. CDR3 in amino acids: CASSPPGLAGSEQYF.